The next 20 T cell receptor beta chains were all read from a single sample in a study of T cell repertoires in cytomegalovirus infection. What these receptors recognize is not known. MiXCR was run by TCRdb on the reads, yielding one entry per CDR3 protein. The sample has about 920,000 distinct CDR3 sequences, around 30% seen once. The source material was cultured CD8+ T cells from PBMCs, sampled from culture after CMV antigen stimulation. These receptors were obtained from a human donor in good health (CMV status not recorded). Some clones in this sample may be carry-over from other donors' samples.

To note about this clonotype: It may be a read error: a sequence one base away is much more abundant. The rearrangement joins TRBV7-9 to TRBJ2-1; perhaps TRBD2 as D (6 bases). The V gene lost 8 bases and the J gene lost 2 bases, with 10 bases spanning the gap. The CDR3 is 13 residues long. The V gene's germline CDR1 is SEHNR and CDR2 FQNEAQ (reference sequence). Here the CDR3 reads CASPEGTYNEQFF. CDR3 DNA: TGTGCCAGCCCGGAGGGAACCTACAATGAGCAGTTCTTC.

The rearrangement joins TRBV19 to TRBJ2-1, with D perhaps matching TRBD1 or TRBD2 (6 bases each). This CDR3 comprises 15 residues. Per germline, CDR1 LNHDA and CDR2 SQIVND (reference sequence). Trimming took 1 base from V and 7 from J, leaving 14 bases between them. In DNA, the CDR3 is TGTGCCAGTAGTATAGCGGGGGCTGAGGGGAATGAGCAGTTCTTC. It specifies CASSIAGAEGNEQFF.

This clonotype occurred once. A clone one base away is much larger, so this may be a read error. The chain carries TRBV6-6 and TRBJ2-3; D ambiguous. CDR3 size: 15 residues. Germline V gives CDR1 MNHNY, CDR2 SVGAGI (reference sequence). CDR3 nucleotide sequence: TGTGCCAACAGTTACGGACCCGGTAGCACAGATACGCAGTATTTT. As protein: CANSYGPGSTDTQYF.

This clonotype was observed many times. The chain has TRBV7-8 and TRBJ1-1, with 9 positions matching TRBD1. The ends lost 4 bases at V and 5 bases at J; junction bases unmatched: 5. Germline loops: CDR1 SGHVS, CDR2 FQNEAQ. The CDR3 loop spans 14 amino acids. Here the CDR3 DNA reads TGTGCCAGCAGCTGGGGACAGGGAGTAACTGAAGCTTTCTTT. Translation: CASSWGQGVTEAFF.

Concerning this clonotype: Given a much more abundant clone one base away, this may be a read error. V usage is TRBV7-2 and J usage is TRBJ1-6, with 7 bases identical to TRBD1. The CDR3 sequence is 14 residues long. Germline CDR1 SGHTA, CDR2 FQGNSA. V shed 3 bases, J shed 7 bases, and the junction held 3 bases outside the gene matches. The CDR3 sequence is CTSSFGGQNSPLHF. The CDR3 DNA reads TGTACCAGCAGCTTCGGGGGACAGAATTCACCCCTCCACTTT.

The V call is TRBV14, the J call TRBJ2-3; D not resolved. CDR1 and CDR2 from the germline V gene are SGHDN and FVKESK. The CDR3 is made up of 15 amino acids. V lost 3 bases and J lost 6, with 16 bases in between. The CDR3 region has the DNA TGTGCCAGCAGCCACATGATTGACCCGTCGGATACGCAGTATTTT. This sequence encodes CASSHMIDPSDTQYF.

This chain joins TRBV12-3 or TRBV12-4 and TRBJ1-1; 8 bases map to TRBD1. After removal of 8 bases from V and 5 bases from J, the junction contained 7 bases not matched to a gene. This CDR3 spans 13 amino acids. Here the CDR3 reads CASWQGAGTEAFF. The CDR3, as DNA: TGTGCCAGCTGGCAGGGGGCGGGAACTGAAGCTTTCTTT.

The J gene is TRBJ1-1, the V gene TRBV6-2 or TRBV6-3, with D possibly being TRBD1 (5 bases). Per germline, CDR1 MNHEY and CDR2 SVGEGT. The CDR3 covers 14 residues. Trimming pared 5 bases from V and 0 bases from J, leaving 10 bases between. CDR3 coding DNA: TGTGCCAGCAGTACCGACAGCCTGAACACTGAAGCTTTCTTT. Translated: CASSTDSLNTEAFF.

The J gene is TRBJ2-4, the V gene TRBV7-9, with D hard to call. The V gene lost 8 bases and the J gene lost 3 bases, with 11 bases spanning the gap. This CDR3 is built from 13 residues. Germline V gene sequence: CDR1 SEHNR, CDR2 FQNEAQ (reference sequence). The CDR3 reads CASGEFSKNIQYF. DNA of the CDR3: TGTGCCAGCGGGGAATTTAGCAAAAACATTCAGTACTTC. The entire variable domain, with the rest obtained from reference TRBV7-9 and TRBJ2-4, is as follows: DTGVSQNPRHKITKRGQNVTFRCDPISEHNRLYWYRQTLGQGPEFLTYFQNEAQLEKSRLLSDRFSAERPKGSFSTLEIQRTEQGDSAMYLCASGEFSKNIQYFGAGTRLSVL.

J is TRBJ2-1 and V is TRBV5-8, with D perhaps being TRBD1 or TRBD2 (5 bases each). Deletions cut 1 base from V and 5 bases from J, with 13 bases between. The germline V gene has CDR1 SGHTS and CDR2 YDEGEE. This CDR3 has 15 amino acids. The CDR3 coding sequence is TGTGCCAGCAGCTTGCGAGGGGAAGGGGACAATGAGCAGTTCTTC. Protein product: CASSLRGEGDNEQFF.

J is TRBJ2-3 and V is TRBV7-8; D not resolved. The germline gives CDR1 SGHVS, CDR2 FQNEAQ. V lost 5 bases and J 3 bases, leaving 15 bases between the germline ends. The CDR3 length is 15 residues. The CDR3 reads CASSPRREFTDTQYF. CDR3 bases: TGTGCCAGCAGCCCCCGTCGCGAGTTTACAGATACGCAGTATTTT.

This clonotype was seen many times. V usage is TRBV7-2 and J usage is TRBJ2-3, with 14 bases that match TRBD2. The CDR3 runs 17 residues. V lost 3 bases and J lost 0; bases outside the gene matches: 2. Germline V CDR1 and CDR2: SGHTA, FQGNSA. The CDR3: CASSLGLAGASTDTQYF. CDR3 coding DNA: TGTGCCAGCAGCTTGGGACTAGCGGGGGCTAGCACAGATACGCAGTATTTT.

For this clonotype: One base away lies a much larger clone, so this may be a sequencing read error. This chain uses TRBV7-2 with TRBJ2-7, with 13 nucleotides matching TRBD2. The CDR3 contains 15 residues. Germline V CDR1 and CDR2: SGHTA, FQGNSA. The CDR3 loop is CANSFPTSGGYEQYF. The CDR3 nucleotides read TGTGCCAACAGCTTCCCGACTAGCGGGGGGTACGAGCAGTACTTC.

CDR3 in DNA: TGCAGTTCCCTAGGACGGGACAGCTCTGGAAACACCATATATTTT. Translated: CSSLGRDSSGNTIYF. This rearrangement joins TRBV20-1 to TRBJ1-3; 7 nucleotides agree with TRBD1. The CDR3 consists of 15 residues. Unmatched junction bases numbered 10, after V lost 8 bases and J lost 0 bases. Germline lookup yields CDR1 DFQATT and CDR2 SNEGSKA (reference sequence).

This clonotype was detected a few times. J is TRBJ1-2 and V is TRBV27; D perhaps matches TRBD1 (5 bases). The germline CDR1 and CDR2 sequences are MNHEY and SMNVEV (reference sequence). V gave up 8 bases and J gave up 6 bases, with 16 bases separating them. This CDR3 is 13 amino acids long. CDR3 in DNA: TGTGCCAGCTCCGTGGGGGGGAACGATGGCTACACCTTC. Its translation: CASSVGGNDGYTF.

This clonotype showed up just a few times. The V call is TRBV7-6, the J call TRBJ1-2; a possible D gene is TRBD1 (6 bases). The CDR3 is 14 amino acids. With 4 bases removed from V and 4 bases from J, the gap between germline ends came to 13 bases. CDR1 SGHVS and CDR2 FNYEAQ come from the germline V gene. This CDR3 reads CASSSEGEGYGYTF. The DNA of the CDR3 is TGTGCCAGCAGCTCCGAGGGGGAAGGCTATGGCTACACCTTC.

The chain links TRBV14 to TRBJ1-4, with a weak D call TRBD1 (5 bases). Trimming removed 4 bases at V and 15 bases at J, with 24 bases between. The CDR3 has 15 residues. CDR1 and CDR2 from the germline V gene are SGHDN and FVKESK. CDR3 sequence reads: CASSLRHVPGGVVFF. CDR3 in DNA: TGTGCCAGCAGCCTCCGACACGTCCCGGGGGGAGTGGTGTTTTTT.

The chain has TRBV10-3 and TRBJ1-5; the D gene is possibly TRBD1 (5 bases). The CDR3 is made up of 14 amino acids. CDR1 is ENHRY and CDR2 is SYGVKD in the germline V gene. The V and J ends lost 2 bases and 5 bases respectively, with 10 bases between them. The CDR3 DNA sequence: TGTGCCATCAGTGAGGGGGCAGATGATCAGCCCCAGCATTTT. This encodes CAISEGADDQPQHF.

This clonotype was seen a few times. The V and J genes are TRBV6-8 and TRBJ2-7, with D possibly matching TRBD2 (7 bases). Per germline, CDR1 MNHGY and CDR2 SAAAGT. Trimming took off 5 bases at V and 3 bases at J, with 14 bases between the two ends. This CDR3 is 14 amino acids long. CDR3 bases: TGTGCCAGCAGTGGGAGGGGGAAAGGCTACGAGCAGTACTTC. Translated: CASSGRGKGYEQYF.

V is TRBV5-1 and J is TRBJ2-2, with D perhaps TRBD1 (6 bases). Germline CDR1 reads SGHRS; CDR2 reads YFSETQ. The CDR3 has 12 residues. V lost 3 bases and J lost 7, with 7 bases in between. The CDR3 DNA follows: TGCGCCAGCAGCTACAGGGTCGGGGAGCTGTTTTTT. It is translated as CASSYRVGELFF.